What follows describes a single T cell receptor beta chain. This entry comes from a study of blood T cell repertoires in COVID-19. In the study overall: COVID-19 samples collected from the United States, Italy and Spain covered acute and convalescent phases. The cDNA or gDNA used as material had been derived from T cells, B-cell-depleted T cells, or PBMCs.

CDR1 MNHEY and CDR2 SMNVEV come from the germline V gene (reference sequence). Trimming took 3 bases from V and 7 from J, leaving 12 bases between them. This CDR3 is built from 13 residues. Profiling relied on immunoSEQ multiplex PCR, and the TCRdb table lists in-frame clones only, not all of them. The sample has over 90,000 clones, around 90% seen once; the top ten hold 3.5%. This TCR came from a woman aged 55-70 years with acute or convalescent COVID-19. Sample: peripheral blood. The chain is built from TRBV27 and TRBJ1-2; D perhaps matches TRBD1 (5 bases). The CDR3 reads CASSLAGRSGYTF. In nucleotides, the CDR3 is TGTGCCAGCAGTTTGGCGGGGCGGAGTGGCTACACCTTC.